This T cell receptor beta chain is from a study of T cells in localized non-small cell lung cancer. Regarding the study as a whole: Sequencing involved a lone tumor region, leaving heterogeneity possible. Uninvolved adjacent lung showed the highest T cell clonality, exceeding tumor.

Germline V gene lookup returns CDR1 GTSNPN and CDR2 SVGIG (reference sequence). This CDR3 spans 13 amino acids. Trimming removed 6 bases at V and 5 bases at J, with 16 bases between. Assay used: immunoSEQ multiplex PCR; TCRdb lists only in-frame clones, some missing. Of under 25,000 clones in the sample, under 90% were seen once. Of note for this clone: Its antigen is not identified.

Sequencing used peripheral blood, obtained before any cancer treatment. The chain is built from TRBV30 and TRBJ1-2; possibly TRBD1 for D (6 bases). The clonotype originates from a man aged 40 to 70 with stage I squamous cell lung carcinoma. CDR3 protein: CACPEGGGYGYTF. CDR3 DNA: TGTGCCTGTCCAGAAGGAGGGGGATATGGCTACACCTTC.